The T cell receptor beta chain described here comes from a study of regulatory T cells in long-lasting Graves disease. Time point: newly diagnosed GD, antithyroid drugs for less than 3 months. PBMC RNA was the source of the TCR library. This clonotype was found many times. Antigen unknown. To make TCR beta libraries, researchers used iRepertoire HTBI primers and Arm-PCR of CDR3 regions. Each CDR3 protein gets one entry after TCRdb re-called the multiplex PCR reads with MiXCR. Among approximately 350,000 distinct CDR3 sequences listed, about 11% were seen once. V lost 5 bases and J lost 7, with 12 bases in between. The CDR3 runs to 13 residues. General study points: Persistent patients shared more public clonotypes (around 3,000) than new patients (more than 900).

This sample was also put to use in a study of T cells in Graves' hyperthyroidism and ophthalmopathy.

The rearrangement uses TRBV12-3 or TRBV12-4 and TRBJ1-5; D not certain. The source of this sequence is a woman between 18 and 29 years old with Graves disease. The sample was peripheral blood mononuclear cells (PBMCs), taken at new diagnosis, from a patient treated with antithyroid drugs. This CDR3 reads CASSPNSGQPQHF. As DNA, the CDR3 is TGTGCCAGCAGTCCTAATTCTGGGCAGCCCCAGCATTTT.